What follows describes a single T cell receptor beta chain. Mismatch with germline at one junction end may stem from a read error. Other DNA sequences in the same sample also yield this CDR3. This sample is part of a study of blood T cell repertoires in COVID-19. Study in general: Both acute and convalescent COVID-19 samples were obtained from the United States, Italy and Spain. Sources were T cells, B-cell-depleted T cells, or PBMCs; the material itself was cDNA or gDNA.

TCRdb's copy holds only in-frame clones and misses some; the assay was immunoSEQ multiplex PCR. The table includes fewer than 90,000 clones, about 88% detected once. The sequenced sample was peripheral blood. The origin of this receptor is a human donor in a cohort sampled during active COVID-19.

The CDR3 sequence is CASSWTGTAYEQYF. The CDR3, as DNA: TGTGCCAGCAGTTGGACGGGGACTGCCTATGAGCAGTACTTC. This chain joins TRBV6-6 and TRBJ2-7; the D gene is possibly TRBD2 (6 bases). This CDR3 is 14 amino acids long. Germline V gene sequence: CDR1 MNHNY, CDR2 SVGAGI (reference sequence).